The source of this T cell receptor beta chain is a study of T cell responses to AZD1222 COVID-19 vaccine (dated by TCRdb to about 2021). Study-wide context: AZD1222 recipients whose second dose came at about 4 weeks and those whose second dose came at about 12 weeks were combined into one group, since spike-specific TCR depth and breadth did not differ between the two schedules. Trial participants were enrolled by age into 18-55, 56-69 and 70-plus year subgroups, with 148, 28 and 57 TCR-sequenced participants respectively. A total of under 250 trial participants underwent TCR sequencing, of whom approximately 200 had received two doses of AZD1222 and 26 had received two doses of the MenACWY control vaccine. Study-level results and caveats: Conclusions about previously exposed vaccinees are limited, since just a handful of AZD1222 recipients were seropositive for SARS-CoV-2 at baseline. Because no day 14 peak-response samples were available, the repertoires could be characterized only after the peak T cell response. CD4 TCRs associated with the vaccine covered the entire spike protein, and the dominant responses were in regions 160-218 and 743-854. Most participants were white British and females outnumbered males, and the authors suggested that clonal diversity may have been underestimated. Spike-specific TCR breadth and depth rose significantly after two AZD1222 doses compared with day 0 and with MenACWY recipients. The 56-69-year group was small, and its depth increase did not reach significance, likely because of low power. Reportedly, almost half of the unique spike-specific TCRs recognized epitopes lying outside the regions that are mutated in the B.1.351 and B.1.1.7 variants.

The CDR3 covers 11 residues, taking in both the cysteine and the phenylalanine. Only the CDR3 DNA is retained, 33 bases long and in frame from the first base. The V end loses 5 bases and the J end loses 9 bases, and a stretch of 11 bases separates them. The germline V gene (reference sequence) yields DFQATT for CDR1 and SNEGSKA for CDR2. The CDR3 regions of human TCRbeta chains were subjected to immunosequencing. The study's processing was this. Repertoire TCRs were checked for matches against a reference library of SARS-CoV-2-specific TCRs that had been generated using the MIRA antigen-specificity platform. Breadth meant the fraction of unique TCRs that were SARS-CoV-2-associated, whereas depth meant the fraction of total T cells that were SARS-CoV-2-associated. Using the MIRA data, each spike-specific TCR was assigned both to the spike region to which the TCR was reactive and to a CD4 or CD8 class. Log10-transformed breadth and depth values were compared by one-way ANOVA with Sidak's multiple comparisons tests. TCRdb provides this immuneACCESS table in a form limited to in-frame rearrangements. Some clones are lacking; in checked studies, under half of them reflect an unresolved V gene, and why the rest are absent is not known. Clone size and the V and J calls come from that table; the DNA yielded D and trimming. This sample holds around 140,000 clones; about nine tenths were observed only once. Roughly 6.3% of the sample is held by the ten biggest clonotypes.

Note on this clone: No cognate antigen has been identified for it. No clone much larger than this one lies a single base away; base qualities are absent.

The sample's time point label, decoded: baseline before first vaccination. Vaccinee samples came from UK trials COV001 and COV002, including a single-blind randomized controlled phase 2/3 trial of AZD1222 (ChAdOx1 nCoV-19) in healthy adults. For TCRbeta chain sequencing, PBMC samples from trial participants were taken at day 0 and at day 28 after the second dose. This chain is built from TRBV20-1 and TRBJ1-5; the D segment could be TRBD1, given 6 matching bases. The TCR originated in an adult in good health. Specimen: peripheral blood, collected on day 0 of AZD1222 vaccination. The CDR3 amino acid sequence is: CSAGGLGPQHF. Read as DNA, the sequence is TGCAGTGCTGGGGGCCTAGGGCCCCAGCATTTT.